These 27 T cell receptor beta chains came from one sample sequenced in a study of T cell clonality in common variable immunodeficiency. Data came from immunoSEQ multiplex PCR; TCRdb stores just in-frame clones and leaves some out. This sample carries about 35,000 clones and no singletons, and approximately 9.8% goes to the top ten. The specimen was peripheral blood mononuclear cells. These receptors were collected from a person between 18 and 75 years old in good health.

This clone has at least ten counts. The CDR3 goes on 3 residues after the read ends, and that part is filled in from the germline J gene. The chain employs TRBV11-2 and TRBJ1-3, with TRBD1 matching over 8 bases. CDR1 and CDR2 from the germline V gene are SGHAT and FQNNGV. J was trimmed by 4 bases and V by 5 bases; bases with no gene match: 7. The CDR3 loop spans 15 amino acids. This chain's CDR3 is CASSHLDREGNTIYF. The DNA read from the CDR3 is TGTGCCAGCAGCCACCTGGACAGGGAAGGAAACACC.

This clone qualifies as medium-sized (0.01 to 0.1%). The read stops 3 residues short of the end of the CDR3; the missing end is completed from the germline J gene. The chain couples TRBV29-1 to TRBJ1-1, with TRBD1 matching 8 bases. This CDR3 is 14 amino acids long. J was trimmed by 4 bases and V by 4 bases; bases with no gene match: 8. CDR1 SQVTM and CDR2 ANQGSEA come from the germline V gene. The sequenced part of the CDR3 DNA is TGCAGCGTTGCGCAGGGGGCGGGCTCCACTGAA. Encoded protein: CSVAQGAGSTE. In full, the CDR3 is CSVAQGAGSTEAFF.

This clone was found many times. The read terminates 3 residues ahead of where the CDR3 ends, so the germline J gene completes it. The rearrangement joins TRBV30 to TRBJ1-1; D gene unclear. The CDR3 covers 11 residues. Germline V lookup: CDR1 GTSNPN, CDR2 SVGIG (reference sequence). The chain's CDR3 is CAWNSPGKAFF. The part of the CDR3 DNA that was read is TGTGCCTGGAACTCACCAGGTAAA.

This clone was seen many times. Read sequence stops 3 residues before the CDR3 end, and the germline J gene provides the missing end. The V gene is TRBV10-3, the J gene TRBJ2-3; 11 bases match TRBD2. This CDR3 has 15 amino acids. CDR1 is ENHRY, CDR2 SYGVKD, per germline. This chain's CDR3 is CAIGRLAGFQETQYF. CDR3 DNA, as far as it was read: TGTGCCATCGGACGACTAGCGGGATTCCAAGAGACG.

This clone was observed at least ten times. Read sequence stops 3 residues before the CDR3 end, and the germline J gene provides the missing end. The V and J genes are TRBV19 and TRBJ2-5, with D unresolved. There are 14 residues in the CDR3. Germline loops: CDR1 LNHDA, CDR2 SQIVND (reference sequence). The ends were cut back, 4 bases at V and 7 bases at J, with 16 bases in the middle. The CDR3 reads CASSKPPDYLTQYF. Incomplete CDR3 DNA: TGTGCCAGTAGTAAGCCCCCCGATTACTTGACC.

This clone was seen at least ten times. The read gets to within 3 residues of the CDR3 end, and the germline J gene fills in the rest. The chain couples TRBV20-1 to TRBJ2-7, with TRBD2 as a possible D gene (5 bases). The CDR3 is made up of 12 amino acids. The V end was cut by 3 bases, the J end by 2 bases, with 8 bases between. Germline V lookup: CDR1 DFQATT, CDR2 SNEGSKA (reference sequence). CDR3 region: CSASGVTYEQYF. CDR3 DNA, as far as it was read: TGCAGTGCTAGCGGGGTAACCTACGAG.

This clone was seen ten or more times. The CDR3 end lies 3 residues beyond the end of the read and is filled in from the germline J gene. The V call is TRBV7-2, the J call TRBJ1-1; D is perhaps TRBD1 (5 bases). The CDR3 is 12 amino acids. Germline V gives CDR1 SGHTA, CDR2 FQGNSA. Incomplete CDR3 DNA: TGTGCCAGCAGCATTTACGGGGGGGAA. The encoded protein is CASSIYGGE. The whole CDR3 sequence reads CASSIYGGEAFF.

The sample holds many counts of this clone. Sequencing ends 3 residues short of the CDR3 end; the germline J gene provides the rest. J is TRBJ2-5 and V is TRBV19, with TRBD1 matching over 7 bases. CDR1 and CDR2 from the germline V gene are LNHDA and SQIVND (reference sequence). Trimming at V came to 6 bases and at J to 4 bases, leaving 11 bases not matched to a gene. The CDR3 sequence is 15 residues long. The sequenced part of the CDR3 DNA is TGTGCCAGTAGAGCAATGAGGGGGCAGTCAGAGACC. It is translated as CASRAMRGQSET. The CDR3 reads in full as CASRAMRGQSETQYF.

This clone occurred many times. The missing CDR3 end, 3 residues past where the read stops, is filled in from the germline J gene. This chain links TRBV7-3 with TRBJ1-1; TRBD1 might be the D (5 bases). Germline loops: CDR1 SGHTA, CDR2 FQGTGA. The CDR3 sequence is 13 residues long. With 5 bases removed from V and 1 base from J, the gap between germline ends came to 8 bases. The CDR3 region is CASSRGSNTEAFF. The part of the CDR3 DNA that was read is TGTGCCAGCAGCCGGGGGTCGAACACTGAA.

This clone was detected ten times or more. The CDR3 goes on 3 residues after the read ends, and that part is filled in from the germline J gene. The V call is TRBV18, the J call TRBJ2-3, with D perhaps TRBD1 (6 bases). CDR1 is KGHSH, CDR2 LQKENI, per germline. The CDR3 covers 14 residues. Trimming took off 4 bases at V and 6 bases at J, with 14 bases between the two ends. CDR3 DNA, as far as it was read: TGTGCCAGCTCACTGGGGGCTAGGACCGATACG. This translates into CASSLGARTDT. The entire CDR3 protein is CASSLGARTDTQYF.

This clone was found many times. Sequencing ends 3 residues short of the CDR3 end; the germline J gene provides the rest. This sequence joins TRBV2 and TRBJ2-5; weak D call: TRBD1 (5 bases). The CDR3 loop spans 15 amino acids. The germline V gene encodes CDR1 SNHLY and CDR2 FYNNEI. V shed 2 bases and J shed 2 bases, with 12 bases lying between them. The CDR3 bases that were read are TGTGCCAGCAGTGAACAGGGCTTACTTCAAGAGACC. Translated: CASSEQGLLQET. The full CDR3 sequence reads CASSEQGLLQETQYF.

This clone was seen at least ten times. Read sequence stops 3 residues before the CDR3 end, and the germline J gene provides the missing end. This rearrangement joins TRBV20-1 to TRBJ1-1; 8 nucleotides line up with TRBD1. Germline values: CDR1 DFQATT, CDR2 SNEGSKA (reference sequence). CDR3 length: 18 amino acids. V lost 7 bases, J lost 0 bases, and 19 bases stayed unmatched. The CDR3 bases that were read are TGCAGTGTTGAGGCGTCAGGACAGGGAGGCGGTATGAACACTGAA. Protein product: CSVEASGQGGGMNTE. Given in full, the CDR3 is CSVEASGQGGGMNTEAFF.

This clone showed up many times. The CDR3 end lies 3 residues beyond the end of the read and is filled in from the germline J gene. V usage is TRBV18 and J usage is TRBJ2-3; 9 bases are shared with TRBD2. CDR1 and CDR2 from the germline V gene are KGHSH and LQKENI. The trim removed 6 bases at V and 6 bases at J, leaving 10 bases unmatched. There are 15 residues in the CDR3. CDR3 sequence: CASSAGAGGGDTQYF. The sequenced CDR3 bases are TGTGCCAGCTCGGCCGGAGCGGGAGGAGGGGATACG.

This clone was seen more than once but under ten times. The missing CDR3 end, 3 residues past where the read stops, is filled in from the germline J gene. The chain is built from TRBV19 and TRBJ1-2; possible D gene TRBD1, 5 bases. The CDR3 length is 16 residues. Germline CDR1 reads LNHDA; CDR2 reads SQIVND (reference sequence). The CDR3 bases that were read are TGTGCCAGTAGTATTGGGACTAGCGGGAGTTTCTACGAC. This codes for CASSIGTSGSFYD. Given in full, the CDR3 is CASSIGTSGSFYDYTF.

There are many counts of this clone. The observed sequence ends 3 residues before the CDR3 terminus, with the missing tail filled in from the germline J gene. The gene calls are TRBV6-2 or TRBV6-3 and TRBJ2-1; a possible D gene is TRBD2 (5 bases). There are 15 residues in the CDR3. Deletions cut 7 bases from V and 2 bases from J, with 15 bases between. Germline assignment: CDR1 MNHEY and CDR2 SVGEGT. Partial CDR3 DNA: TGTGCCAGCACCCTAGCCCGGAGAACCTACAATGAG. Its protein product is CASTLARRTYNE. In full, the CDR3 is CASTLARRTYNEQFF.

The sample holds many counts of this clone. The DNA read from the CDR3 is TGCAGTGCCGAGGTCCTGGAGACC. Protein: CSAEVLET. The complete CDR3 sequence is CSAEVLETQYF. The V call is TRBV20-1, the J call TRBJ2-5; D is uncertain. The read terminates 3 residues before the CDR3 end, so the remaining end is supplied by the germline J gene. The germline V gene encodes CDR1 DFQATT and CDR2 SNEGSKA (reference sequence). The CDR3 is 11 amino acids. V was pared by 6 bases and J by 5 bases, with 10 bases between.

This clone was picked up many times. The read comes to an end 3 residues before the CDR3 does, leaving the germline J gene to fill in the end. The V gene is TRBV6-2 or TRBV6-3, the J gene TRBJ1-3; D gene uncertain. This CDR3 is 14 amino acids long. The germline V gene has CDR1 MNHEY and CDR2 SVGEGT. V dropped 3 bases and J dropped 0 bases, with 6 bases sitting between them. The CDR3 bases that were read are TGTGCCAGCAGTTATATCTCCTCTGGAAACACC. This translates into CASSYISSGNT. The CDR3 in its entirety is CASSYISSGNTIYF.

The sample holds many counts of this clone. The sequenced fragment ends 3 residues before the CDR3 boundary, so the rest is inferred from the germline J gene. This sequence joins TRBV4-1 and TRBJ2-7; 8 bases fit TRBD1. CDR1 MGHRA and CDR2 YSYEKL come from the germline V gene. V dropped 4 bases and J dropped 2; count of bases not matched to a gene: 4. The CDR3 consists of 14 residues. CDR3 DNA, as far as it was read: TGCGCCAGCAGCCCCCGGACAGGGCCCTACGAG. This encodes CASSPRTGPYE. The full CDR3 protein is CASSPRTGPYEQYF.

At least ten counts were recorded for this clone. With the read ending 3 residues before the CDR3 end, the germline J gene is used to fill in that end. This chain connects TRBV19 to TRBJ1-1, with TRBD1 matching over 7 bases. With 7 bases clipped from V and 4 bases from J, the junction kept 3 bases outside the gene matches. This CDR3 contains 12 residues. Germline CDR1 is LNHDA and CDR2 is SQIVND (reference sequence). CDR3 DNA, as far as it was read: TGTGCCAGTAAGGGGGCGGCCACTGAA. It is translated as CASKGAATE. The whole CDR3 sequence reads CASKGAATEAFF.

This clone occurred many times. The covered CDR3 bases are TGTGCCAGTAGTACCCCTCCTGGC. Its protein is CASSTPPG. The entire CDR3 is CASSTPPGYTF. The J gene is TRBJ1-2, the V gene TRBV19, with D unclear. From the germline J gene comes the end of the CDR3, since the read stops 3 residues before it. V lost 4 bases to trimming and J lost 7 bases, with 7 bases between them. The CDR3 runs 11 residues. CDR1 is LNHDA, CDR2 SQIVND, per germline (reference sequence). The whole variable domain, remainder taken from reference TRBV19 and TRBJ1-2, is DGGITQSPKYLFRKEGQNVTLSCEQNLNHDAMYWYRQDPGQGLRLIYYSQIVNDFQKGDIAEGYSVSREKKESFPLTVTSAQKNPTAFYLCASSTPPGYTFGSGTRLTVV.

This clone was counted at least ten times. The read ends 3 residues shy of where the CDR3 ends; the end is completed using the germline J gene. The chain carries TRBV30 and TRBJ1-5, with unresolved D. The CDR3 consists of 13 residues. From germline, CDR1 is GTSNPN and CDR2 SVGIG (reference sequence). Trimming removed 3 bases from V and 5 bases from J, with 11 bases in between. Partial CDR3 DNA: TGTGCCTGGAGCTTCTCCGGGGATCAGCCC. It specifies CAWSFSGDQP. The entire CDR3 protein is CAWSFSGDQPQHF.

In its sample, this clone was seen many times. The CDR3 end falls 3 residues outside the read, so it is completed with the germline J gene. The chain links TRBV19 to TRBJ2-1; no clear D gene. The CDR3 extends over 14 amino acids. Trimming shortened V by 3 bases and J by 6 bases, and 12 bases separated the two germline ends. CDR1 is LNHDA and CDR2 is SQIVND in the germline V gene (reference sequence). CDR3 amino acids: CASSIPLKGNEQFF. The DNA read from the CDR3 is TGTGCCAGTAGTATCCCCCTTAAAGGCAATGAG.

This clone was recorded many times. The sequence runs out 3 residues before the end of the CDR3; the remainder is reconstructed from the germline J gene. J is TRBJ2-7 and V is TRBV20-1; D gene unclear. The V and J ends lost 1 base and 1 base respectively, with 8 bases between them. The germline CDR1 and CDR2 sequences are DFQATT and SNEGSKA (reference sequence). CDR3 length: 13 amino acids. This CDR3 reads CSARGQLSYEQYF. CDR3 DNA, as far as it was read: TGCAGTGCTAGAGGGCAGTTATCCTACGAG.

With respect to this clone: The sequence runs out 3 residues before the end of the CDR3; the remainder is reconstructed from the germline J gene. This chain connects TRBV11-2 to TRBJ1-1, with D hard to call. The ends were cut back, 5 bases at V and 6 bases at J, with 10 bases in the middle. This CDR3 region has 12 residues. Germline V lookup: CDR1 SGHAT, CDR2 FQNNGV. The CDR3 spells CASSPVGAEAFF. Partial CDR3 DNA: TGTGCCAGCAGCCCGGTCGGGGCTGAA.

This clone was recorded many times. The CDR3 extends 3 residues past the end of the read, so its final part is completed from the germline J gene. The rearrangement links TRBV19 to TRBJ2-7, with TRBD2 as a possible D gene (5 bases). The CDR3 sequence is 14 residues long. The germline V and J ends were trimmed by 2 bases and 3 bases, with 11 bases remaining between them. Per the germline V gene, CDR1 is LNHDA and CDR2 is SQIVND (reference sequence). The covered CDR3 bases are TGTGCCAGTAGTATATCACTCGGGGTCTACGAG. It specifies CASSISLGVYE. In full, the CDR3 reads CASSISLGVYEQYF.

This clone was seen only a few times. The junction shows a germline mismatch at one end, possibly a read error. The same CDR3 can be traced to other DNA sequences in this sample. The CDR3 bases that were read are TGTGCCAGCAGTGAAGCGCTTCGGGGGGACACG. Protein product: CASSEALRGDT. In full, the CDR3 reads CASSEALRGDTIYF. The chain joins TRBV6-1 to TRBJ1-3; the D gene is possibly TRBD1 (6 bases). The CDR3 goes on 3 residues after the read ends, and that part is filled in from the germline J gene. The CDR3 runs 14 residues. Germline CDR1 is MNHNS and CDR2 is SASEGT.

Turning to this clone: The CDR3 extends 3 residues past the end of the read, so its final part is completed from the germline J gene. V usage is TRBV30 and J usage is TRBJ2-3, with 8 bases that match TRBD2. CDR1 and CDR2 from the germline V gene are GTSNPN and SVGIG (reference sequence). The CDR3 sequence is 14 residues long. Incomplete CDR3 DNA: TGTGCCTGGGCGCCCGGGAGGGGCAATCAGCCG. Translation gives CAWAPGRGNQP. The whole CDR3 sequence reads CAWAPGRGNQPQYF. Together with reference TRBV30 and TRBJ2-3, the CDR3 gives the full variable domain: SQTIHQWPATLVQPVGSPLSLECTVEGTSNPNLYWYRQAAGRGLQLLFYSVGIGQISSEVPQNLSASRPQDRQFILSSKKLLLSDSGFYLCAWAPGRGNQPQYFGPGTRLTVL.